These 10 T cell receptor beta chains originate from one sample sequenced in a study of T cell repertoires in cytomegalovirus infection (dated by TCRdb to between 2017 and 2020). For these TCRs, the target antigens are not known. The sample's treatment or condition label is to be understood as: in vitro stimulation with specific CMV peptide epitopes to enrich CMV-specific T cells. The sample was run on an Illumina HiSeq 1500. TCRdb trimmed the raw reads at Q25, called clones with MiXCR and kept productive beta chains. One record per CDR3 amino acid sequence lists the most common genes and DNA. The sample records hundreds of thousands of distinct CDR3 sequences, about 33% of which are singletons. The ten largest clones capture roughly 12% of the sample. The sequenced sample was cultured CD8+ T cells from PBMCs, obtained from culture after CMV antigen stimulation. All receptors come from a human donor in good health (CMV status not recorded). Some clones in this sample may be carry-over from other donors' samples.

There are a few counts of this clonotype. The genes are TRBV15 and TRBJ2-7, with D uncertain. Germline V lookup: CDR1 LNHNV, CDR2 YYDKDF (reference sequence). With 1 base removed from V and 9 bases from J, the gap between germline ends came to 22 bases. The CDR3 has 16 residues. DNA for the CDR3: TGTGCCACCAGCAGAGTCCTAGGGTCTATCTACGATGGGCAGTACTTC. This encodes CATSRVLGSIYDGQYF.

This clonotype was found once. The V and J genes are TRBV19 and TRBJ1-5; TRBD1 might be the D (6 bases). The CDR3 loop spans 16 amino acids. Trimming pared 7 bases from V and 6 bases from J, leaving 22 bases between. Germline V lookup: CDR1 LNHDA, CDR2 SQIVND (reference sequence). The CDR3 protein is CASTKFETRGGQPQHF. CDR3 DNA sequence: TGTGCCAGTACCAAATTTGAAACGCGAGGGGGTCAGCCCCAGCATTTT.

The chain has TRBV6-2 or TRBV6-3 and TRBJ2-7; D remains ambiguous. Germline V lookup: CDR1 MNHEY, CDR2 SVGEGT. This CDR3 comprises 14 residues. With 8 bases removed from V and 2 bases from J, the gap between germline ends came to 16 bases. CDR3 sequence: CASGNLRSTYEQYV. In DNA form, the CDR3 reads TGTGCCAGCGGGAATTTGCGGAGCACCTACGAGCAGTACGTC.

This rearrangement joins TRBV6-2 or TRBV6-3 to TRBJ2-3, with D maybe TRBD2 (6 bases). Germline CDR1 is MNHEY and CDR2 is SVGEGT. Trimming stripped 0 bases from V and 4 bases from J, with 23 bases between. The CDR3 extends over 19 amino acids. The CDR3, as DNA: TGTGCCAGCAGTTACTCGATACGGGACTGGACCCGAGGGGCAGATACGCAGTATTTT. Translating gives CASSYSIRDWTRGADTQYF.

The V and J genes are TRBV12-3 or TRBV12-4 and TRBJ2-1; 15 bases align to TRBD2. The CDR3 has 17 amino acids. V dropped 4 bases and J dropped 7; count of bases not matched to a gene: 8. The CDR3 DNA reads as TGTGCCAGCAGTTCCGACGGACTAGCGGGGGGGTGGAATGAGCAGTTCTTC. Protein product: CASSSDGLAGGWNEQFF.

In this sample, this clonotype turned up a few times. The V gene is TRBV19, the J gene TRBJ2-3; D not resolved. Germline CDR1 and CDR2: LNHDA and SQIVND (reference sequence). The V and J ends lost 3 bases and 0 bases respectively, with 10 bases between them. This CDR3 contains 15 residues. The CDR3 DNA reads as TGTGCCAGTAGTATTATTGCCACTAGCACAGATACGCAGTATTTT. This gives the protein CASSIIATSTDTQYF.

In this sample, this clonotype turned up a few times. The CDR3 nucleotides read TGTGCCAGCTCTCTGATTAACAGGGGGAACACTGAAGCTTTCTTT. Encoded protein: CASSLINRGNTEAFF. The rearrangement joins TRBV18 to TRBJ1-1, with 7 bases that match TRBD1. This CDR3 region has 15 residues. Germline V gene sequence: CDR1 KGHSH, CDR2 LQKENI. Trimming at V came to 6 bases and at J to 1 base, leaving 8 bases not matched to a gene. Supplemented by reference TRBV18 and TRBJ1-1, the full variable domain reads NAGVMQNPRHLVRRRGQEARLRCSPMKGHSHVYWYRQLPEEGLKFMVYLQKENIIDESGMPKERFSAEFPKEGPSILRIQQVVRGDSAAYFCASSLINRGNTEAFFGQGTRLTVV.

A few counts support this clonotype. V gene TRBV11-2 combines with J gene TRBJ2-7, with a weak D call TRBD1 (5 bases). V shed 1 base and J shed 9 bases, with 10 bases lying between them. The CDR3 runs to 12 residues. Per germline, CDR1 SGHAT and CDR2 FQNNGV. The CDR3 protein is CASSLVPGLQYV. The CDR3 region has the DNA TGTGCCAGCAGCTTAGTTCCAGGGCTGCAGTACGTC.

Only a few counts were recorded for this clonotype. The rearrangement joins TRBV19 to TRBJ1-1; TRBD1 matches 9 bases. In germline, CDR1 is LNHDA, CDR2 SQIVND (reference sequence). This CDR3 has 14 residues. The J segment lost 6 bases and the V segment lost 6 bases, leaving 8 bases of the junction unmatched. The CDR3 protein is CASRPTGGTSEAFF. In nucleotides, the CDR3 is TGTGCCAGTAGACCGACAGGGGGGACATCTGAAGCTTTCTTT.

This chain connects TRBV6-6 to TRBJ2-7, with 10 bases aligning to TRBD1. The germline V gene encodes CDR1 MNHNY and CDR2 SVGAGI (reference sequence). This CDR3 comprises 16 residues. V dropped 4 bases and J dropped 4; count of bases not matched to a gene: 10. DNA of the CDR3: TGTGCCAGCAGTTTACTGATGCCGGGACAGGGGTACGAGCAGTACTTC. Residues: CASSLLMPGQGYEQYF.